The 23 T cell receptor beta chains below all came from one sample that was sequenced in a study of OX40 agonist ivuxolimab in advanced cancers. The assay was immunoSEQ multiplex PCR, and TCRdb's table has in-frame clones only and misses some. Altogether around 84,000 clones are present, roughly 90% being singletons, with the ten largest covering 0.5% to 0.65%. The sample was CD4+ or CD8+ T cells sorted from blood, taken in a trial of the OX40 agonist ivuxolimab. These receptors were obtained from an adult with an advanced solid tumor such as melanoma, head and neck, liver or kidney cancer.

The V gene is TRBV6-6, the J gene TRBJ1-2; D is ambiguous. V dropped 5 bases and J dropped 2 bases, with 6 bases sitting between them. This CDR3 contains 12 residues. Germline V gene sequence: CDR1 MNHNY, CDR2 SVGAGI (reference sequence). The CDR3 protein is CASSDRNYGYTF. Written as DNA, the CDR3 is TGTGCCAGCAGTGACCGAAACTATGGCTACACCTTC.

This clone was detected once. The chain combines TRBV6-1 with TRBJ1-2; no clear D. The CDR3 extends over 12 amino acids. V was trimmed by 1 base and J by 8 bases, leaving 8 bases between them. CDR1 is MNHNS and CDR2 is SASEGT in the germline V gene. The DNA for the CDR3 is TGTGCCAGCAGTGAAGTTCGGGGAGGCTACACCTTC. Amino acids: CASSEVRGGYTF.

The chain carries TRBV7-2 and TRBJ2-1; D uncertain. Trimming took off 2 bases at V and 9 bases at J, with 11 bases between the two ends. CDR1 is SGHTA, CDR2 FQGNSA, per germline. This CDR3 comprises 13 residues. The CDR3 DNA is TGTGCCAGCAGCTTATCCTTAGTGAGTGAGCAGTTCTTC. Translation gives CASSLSLVSEQFF. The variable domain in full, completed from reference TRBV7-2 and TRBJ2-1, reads GAGVSQSPSNKVTEKGKDVELRCDPISGHTALYWYRQSLGQGLEFLIYFQGNSAPDKSGLPSDRFSAERTGGSVSTLTIQRTQQEDSAVYLCASSLSLVSEQFFGPGTRLTVL.

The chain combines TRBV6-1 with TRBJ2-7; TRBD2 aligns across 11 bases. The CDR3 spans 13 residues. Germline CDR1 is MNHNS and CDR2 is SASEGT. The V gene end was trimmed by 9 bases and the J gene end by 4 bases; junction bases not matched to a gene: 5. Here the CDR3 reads CARYRTSGYEQYF. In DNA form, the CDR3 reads TGTGCCAGATATAGGACTAGCGGGTACGAGCAGTACTTC.

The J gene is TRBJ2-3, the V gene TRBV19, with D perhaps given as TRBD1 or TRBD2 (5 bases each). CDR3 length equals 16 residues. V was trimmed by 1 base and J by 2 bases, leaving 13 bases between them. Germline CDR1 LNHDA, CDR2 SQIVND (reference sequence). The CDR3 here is CASSIVRDLITDTQYF. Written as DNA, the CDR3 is TGTGCCAGTAGTATAGTCAGGGACCTAATCACAGATACGCAGTATTTT.

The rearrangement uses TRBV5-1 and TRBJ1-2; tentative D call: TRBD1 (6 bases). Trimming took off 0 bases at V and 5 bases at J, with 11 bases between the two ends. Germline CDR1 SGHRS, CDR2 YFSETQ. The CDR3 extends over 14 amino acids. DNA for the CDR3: TGCGCCAGCAGCTTGGATGGGACAAATTATGGCTACACCTTC. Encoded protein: CASSLDGTNYGYTF.

CDR3 in amino acids: CASSWTQGPYEQYF. The CDR3 nucleotides read TGTGCCAGCAGTTGGACGCAGGGGCCCTACGAGCAGTACTTC. The chain couples TRBV27 to TRBJ2-7, with D perhaps TRBD1 (6 bases). The length of the CDR3 is 14 residues. V shed 4 bases and J shed 2 bases, with 12 bases lying between them. Looked up from germline, CDR1 is MNHEY and CDR2 is SMNVEV (reference sequence).

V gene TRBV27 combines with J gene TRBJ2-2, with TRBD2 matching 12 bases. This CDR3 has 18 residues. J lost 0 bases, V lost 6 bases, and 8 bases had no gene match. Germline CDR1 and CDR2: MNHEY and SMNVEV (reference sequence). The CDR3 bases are TGTGCCAGCAGGGACAGGACTAGCGGGGCCCCGAACACCGGGGAGCTGTTTTTT. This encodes CASRDRTSGAPNTGELFF.

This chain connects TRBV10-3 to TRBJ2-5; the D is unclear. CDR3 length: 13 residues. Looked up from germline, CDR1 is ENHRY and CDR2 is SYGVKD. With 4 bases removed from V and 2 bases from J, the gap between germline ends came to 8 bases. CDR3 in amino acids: CAISAGTQETQYF. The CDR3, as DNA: TGTGCCATCAGTGCAGGAACACAAGAGACCCAGTACTTC.

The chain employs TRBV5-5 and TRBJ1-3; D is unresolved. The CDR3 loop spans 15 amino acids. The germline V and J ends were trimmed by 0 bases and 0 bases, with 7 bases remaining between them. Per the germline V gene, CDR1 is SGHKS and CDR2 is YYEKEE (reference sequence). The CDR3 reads CASSLVSYSGNTIYF. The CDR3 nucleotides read TGTGCCAGCAGCTTGGTATCCTACTCTGGAAACACCATATATTTT.

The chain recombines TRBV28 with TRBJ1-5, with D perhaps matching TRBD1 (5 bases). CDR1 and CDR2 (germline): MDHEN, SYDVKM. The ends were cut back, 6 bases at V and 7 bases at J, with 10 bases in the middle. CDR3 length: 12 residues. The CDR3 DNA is TGTGCCAGCAGCTTCGGGGGGCAGCCCCAGCATTTT. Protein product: CASSFGGQPQHF.

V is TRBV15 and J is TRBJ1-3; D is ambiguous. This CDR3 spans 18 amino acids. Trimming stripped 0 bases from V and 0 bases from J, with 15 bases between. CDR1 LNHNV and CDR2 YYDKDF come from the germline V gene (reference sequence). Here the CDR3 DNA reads TGTGCCACCAGCAGAGATCTCCGTAAGCGGGACTCTGGAAACACCATATATTTT. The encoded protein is CATSRDLRKRDSGNTIYF.

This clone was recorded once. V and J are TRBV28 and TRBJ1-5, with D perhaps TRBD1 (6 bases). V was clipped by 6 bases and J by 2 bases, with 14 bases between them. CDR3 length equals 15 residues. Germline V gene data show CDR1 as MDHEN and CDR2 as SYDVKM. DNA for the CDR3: TGTGCCAGCAGGAGCAGGGGTTGGGGCAATCAGCCCCAGCATTTT. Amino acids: CASRSRGWGNQPQHF.

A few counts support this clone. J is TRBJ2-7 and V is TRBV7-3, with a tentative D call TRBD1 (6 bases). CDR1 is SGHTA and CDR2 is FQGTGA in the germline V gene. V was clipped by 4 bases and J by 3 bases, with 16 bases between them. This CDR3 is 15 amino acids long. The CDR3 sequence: CASSSTGRPDYEQYF. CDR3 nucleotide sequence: TGTGCCAGCAGCTCGACAGGCCGACCAGACTACGAGCAGTACTTC.

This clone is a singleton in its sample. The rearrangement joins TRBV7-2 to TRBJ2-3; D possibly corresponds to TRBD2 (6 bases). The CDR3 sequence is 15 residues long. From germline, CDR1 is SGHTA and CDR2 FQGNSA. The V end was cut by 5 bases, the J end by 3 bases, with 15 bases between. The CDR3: CASSPRVGGTDTQYF. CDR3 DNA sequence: TGTGCCAGCAGCCCCCGAGTCGGGGGAACAGATACGCAGTATTTT.

The CDR3 loop reads CASSPRPFSGEQYF. Here the CDR3 DNA reads TGTGCCAGCAGCCCCAGACCCTTTTCGGGAGAGCAGTACTTC. V gene TRBV9 combines with J gene TRBJ2-7, with D perhaps matching TRBD2 (5 bases). With 4 bases removed from V and 7 bases from J, the gap between germline ends came to 18 bases. CDR1 is SGDLS and CDR2 is YYNGEE in the germline V gene. The CDR3 sequence is 14 residues long.

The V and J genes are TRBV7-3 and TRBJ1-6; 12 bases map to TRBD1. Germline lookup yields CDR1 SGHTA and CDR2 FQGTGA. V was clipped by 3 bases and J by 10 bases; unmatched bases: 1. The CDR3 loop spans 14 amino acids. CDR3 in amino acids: CASSFGTGGSPLHF. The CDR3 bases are TGTGCCAGCAGCTTCGGGACAGGGGGCTCACCCCTCCACTTT.

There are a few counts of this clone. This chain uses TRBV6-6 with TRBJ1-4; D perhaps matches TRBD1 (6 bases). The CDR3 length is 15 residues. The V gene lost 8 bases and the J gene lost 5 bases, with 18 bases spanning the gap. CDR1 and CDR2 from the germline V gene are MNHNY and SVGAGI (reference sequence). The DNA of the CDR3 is TGTGCCAGCCGAAATTGGGGGGCACAAAATGAAAAACTGTTTTTT. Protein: CASRNWGAQNEKLFF.

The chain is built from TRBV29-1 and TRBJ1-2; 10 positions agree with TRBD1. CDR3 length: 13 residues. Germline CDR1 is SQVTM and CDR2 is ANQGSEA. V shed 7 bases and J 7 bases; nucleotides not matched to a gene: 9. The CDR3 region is CSGATGGAFGYTF. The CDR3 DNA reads TGCAGCGGGGCGACAGGGGGCGCTTTTGGCTACACCTTC.

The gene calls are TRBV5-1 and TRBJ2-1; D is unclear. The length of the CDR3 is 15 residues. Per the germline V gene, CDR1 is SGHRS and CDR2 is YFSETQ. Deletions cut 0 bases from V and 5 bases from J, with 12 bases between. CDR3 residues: CASSLAGGLHNEQFF. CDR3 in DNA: TGCGCCAGCAGCTTGGCCGGCGGCCTCCACAATGAGCAGTTCTTC.

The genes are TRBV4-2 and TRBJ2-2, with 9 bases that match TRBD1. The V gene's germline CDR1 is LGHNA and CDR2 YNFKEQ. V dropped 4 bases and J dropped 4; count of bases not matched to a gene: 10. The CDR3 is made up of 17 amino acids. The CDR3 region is CASSPRDRDLGTGELFF. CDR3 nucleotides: TGTGCCAGCAGCCCCCGGGACAGGGATCTGGGCACCGGGGAGCTGTTTTTT.

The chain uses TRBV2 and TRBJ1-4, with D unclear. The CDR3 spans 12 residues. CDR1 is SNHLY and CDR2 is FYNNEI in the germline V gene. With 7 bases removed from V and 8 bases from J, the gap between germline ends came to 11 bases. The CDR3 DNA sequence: TGTGCCAGCAATTTCGGAGGGGAAAAACTGTTTTTT. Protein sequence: CASNFGGEKLFF.

CDR3 sequence: CASSSSGPRTDTQYF. CDR3 DNA: TGCGCCAGCAGCTCCTCAGGCCCCCGCACAGATACGCAGTATTTT. The gene calls are TRBV5-1 and TRBJ2-3, with D hard to call. In germline, CDR1 is SGHRS, CDR2 YFSETQ. CDR3 length equals 15 residues. Trimming removed 3 bases from V and 1 base from J, with 12 bases in between.